Below are 9 T cell receptor beta chains sequenced from a single sample in a study of T-cell reconstitution after alpha-beta-depleted transplantation in children. Preparation of the TCRbeta library used unique molecular identifiers. A single record per CDR3 protein comes from TCRdb applying MiXCR to the PCR reads. The data contain around 400,000 distinct CDR3 sequences, approximately 11% of them singletons. Material: PBMCs from the stem cell graft donor, obtained from the stem cell graft. Every receptor here comes from a human donor who donated a stem cell graft to a child with acute myeloid leukemia.

The chain carries TRBV9 and TRBJ2-3; tentative D call: TRBD1 (6 bases). The CDR3 sequence is 15 residues long. V lost 2 bases and J lost 2, with 12 bases in between. Germline V gene sequence: CDR1 SGDLS, CDR2 YYNGEE. DNA for the CDR3: TGTGCCAGCAGCGTGGAGGACAGATACACAGATACGCAGTATTTT. Residues: CASSVEDRYTDTQYF.

This clonotype was seen ten or more times. V is TRBV25-1 and J is TRBJ2-2, with TRBD2 matching 9 bases. Germline V gene lookup returns CDR1 MGHDK and CDR2 SYGVNS. The CDR3 is 16 residues long. V trimming: 6 bases; J trimming: 6 bases; junction bases outside the gene matches: 11. The CDR3, as DNA: TGTGCCAGCAGCGAGGGGAGCGGGAGGCGGGCCGGGGAGCTGTTTTTT. Amino acid sequence: CASSEGSGRRAGELFF.

The chain carries TRBV29-1 and TRBJ2-1; 10 bases match TRBD2. Looked up from germline, CDR1 is SQVTM and CDR2 is ANQGSEA. V dropped 4 bases and J dropped 8; count of bases not matched to a gene: 17. The CDR3 totals 17 residues. The CDR3 loop reads CSVVRASGSGDLYEQFF. The CDR3 bases are TGCAGCGTTGTTCGGGCTAGCGGGAGTGGGGATTTGTATGAGCAGTTCTTC.

This chain connects TRBV12-3 or TRBV12-4 to TRBJ2-1; D possibly corresponds to TRBD2 (5 bases). The ends were cut back, 6 bases at V and 6 bases at J, with 9 bases in the middle. This CDR3 is built from 12 residues. In DNA, the CDR3 is TGTGCCAGCAGCGCGGACTCCAATGAGCAGTTCTTC. It is translated as CASSADSNEQFF.

This clonotype was detected ten times or more. V usage is TRBV12-3 or TRBV12-4 and J usage is TRBJ1-2, with 8 bases matching TRBD1. The junction had 3 bases not matched to a gene; V was cut back by 6 bases and J by 3 bases. The length of the CDR3 is 13 residues. The CDR3 reads CASSQGQDYGYTF. The CDR3 region has the DNA TGTGCCAGCAGCCAGGGACAGGACTATGGCTACACCTTC.

This clonotype was found a few times. The conserved closing phenylalanine or tryptophan is absent in this CDR3, likely reflecting a read error. The chain employs TRBV20-1 and TRBJ2-1; TRBD2 agrees at 12 bases. V lost 2 bases and J lost 8; bases outside the gene matches: 1. This CDR3 is 13 amino acids long. CDR1 is DFQATT, CDR2 SNEGSKA, per germline (reference sequence). The CDR3 bases are TGCAGTGCTAGACGGACTAGCGGGGATGAGCAGTTCCTC. It specifies CSARRTSGDEQFL.

V is TRBV5-5 and J is TRBJ1-6, with D tentatively TRBD1 (5 bases). Germline CDR1 reads SGHKS; CDR2 reads YYEKEE (reference sequence). This CDR3 spans 15 amino acids. Trimming pared 4 bases from V and 7 bases from J, leaving 15 bases between. CDR3 sequence: CASSAAGTPNSPLHF. The DNA of the CDR3 is TGTGCCAGCAGCGCGGCGGGGACTCCAAATTCACCCCTCCACTTT.

This clonotype was detected ten times or more. J is TRBJ1-1 and V is TRBV14; unclear D gene. V dropped 1 base and J dropped 3 bases, with 12 bases sitting between them. This CDR3 spans 15 amino acids. Germline CDR1 reads SGHDN; CDR2 reads FVKESK. CDR3 in DNA: TGTGCCAGCAGCCAAGGGGTCCGGAGCGACACTGAAGCTTTCTTT. It codes for CASSQGVRSDTEAFF.

CDR3: CSGTQGMSGYTF. The DNA of the CDR3 is TGCAGCGGGACTCAGGGTATGAGCGGCTACACCTTC. The chain joins TRBV29-1 to TRBJ1-2, with D maybe TRBD1 (5 bases). V shed 7 bases and J shed 8 bases, with 17 bases lying between them. The CDR3 contains 12 residues. Germline CDR1 and CDR2: SQVTM and ANQGSEA.